These 13 T cell receptor beta chains came from one sample sequenced in a study of blood T cells in healthy people across ages. PCR was performed a second time for roughly 7 to 11 cycles using a sample-barcoded 5' primer and a J-beta primer mix. TCRdb independently ran MiXCR on the 5' RACE reads; one entry per CDR3 protein. The table records over 1,200,000 distinct CDR3 sequences, around 55% of them present only once. The material sequenced was blood. All receptors come from a man younger than 35 in good health.

The V and J genes are TRBV20-1 and TRBJ2-1; a possible D gene is TRBD1 (6 bases). The closer fit of TRBJ2-7 to the DNA end suggests the J call may be wrong. Germline values: CDR1 DFQATT, CDR2 SNEGSKA (reference sequence). There are 15 residues in the CDR3. This chain's CDR3 is CSARELTGVVYEQYF. The CDR3 coding sequence is TGCAGTGCTAGAGAACTGACAGGAGTTGTGTACGAGCAGTACTTC.

This clonotype was seen a few times. The rearrangement uses TRBV9 and TRBJ1-6; D remains unclear. CDR3 length equals 18 residues. Per the germline V gene, CDR1 is SGDLS and CDR2 is YYNGEE. V lost 0 bases and J lost 2, with 15 bases in between. The CDR3 protein is CASSVGPSWPPYNSPLHF. CDR3 coding DNA: TGTGCCAGCAGCGTAGGGCCCTCCTGGCCCCCCTATAATTCACCCCTCCACTTT.

Turning to this clonotype: Relative to the germline gene, one junction end is altered; a read error may explain this. The chain carries TRBV29-1 and TRBJ2-7; D not certain. The J call may be incorrect, as the DNA end agrees better with TRBJ2-5. The CDR3 has 14 residues. Per the germline V gene, CDR1 is SQVTM and CDR2 is ANQGSEA. CDR3 loop: CSVEGGIQQGTQYF. In nucleotides, the CDR3 is TGCAGCGTTGAAGGGGGTATACAGCAAGGGACCCAGTACTTC.

The V gene is TRBV24-1, the J gene TRBJ2-4; TRBD1 might be the D (7 bases). The CDR3 sequence is 13 residues long. Trimming took off 3 bases at V and 11 bases at J, with 13 bases between the two ends. The germline gives CDR1 KGHDR, CDR2 SFDVKD. The CDR3 region is CATSDPDREVQYF. The CDR3 region has the DNA TGTGCCACCAGTGATCCCGACAGGGAGGTTCAGTACTTC.

Concerning this clonotype: The junction departs from germline at one end; a sequencing error may be responsible. The genes are TRBV29-1 and TRBJ2-7, with 11 bases aligning to TRBD2. Germline V CDR1 and CDR2: SQVTM, ANQGSEA. CDR3 length: 17 residues. CDR3 DNA: TGCAGCGTTGAACTGTCTAGCGGGGGGATTATCTCCTGCGAGCAGTACTTC. Translating it yields CSVELSSGGIISCEQYF.

This clonotype was counted many times. The chain employs TRBV12-3 or TRBV12-4 and TRBJ1-1; no clear D. Between the trimmed V and J ends, which lost 1 base and 3 bases, there was a span of 3 bases. This CDR3 region has 12 residues. The CDR3 DNA reads TGTGCCAGCAGTTTAGTGGACACTGAAGCTTTCTTT. This gives the protein CASSLVDTEAFF.

This clonotype was picked up one time. The rearrangement joins TRBV28 to TRBJ2-5; the match to TRBD1 covers 9 bases. Germline assignment: CDR1 MDHEN and CDR2 SYDVKM. The CDR3 is 15 residues long. The junction had 7 bases not matched to a gene; V was cut back by 6 bases and J by 2 bases. CDR3 amino acids: CASRNRDRDQETQYF. CDR3 DNA sequence: TGTGCCAGCAGAAACCGGGACAGGGATCAAGAGACCCAGTACTTC.

The chain carries TRBV20-1 and TRBJ2-2, with TRBD2 matching over 14 bases. This CDR3 is 16 amino acids long. The ends lost 5 bases at V and 4 bases at J; junction bases unmatched: 6. The germline gives CDR1 DFQATT, CDR2 SNEGSKA (reference sequence). CDR3 nucleotides: TGCAGTGCTTTGACTAGCGGGAGGGTTCGCACCGGGGAGCTGTTTTTT. Translated, it gives CSALTSGRVRTGELFF.

The chain has TRBV29-1 and TRBJ2-1, with 10 bases fitting TRBD2. This CDR3 region has 14 residues. Trimming cost V 3 bases and J 4 bases; bases outside gene matches: 3. CDR1 and CDR2 from the germline V gene are SQVTM and ANQGSEA. CDR3 nucleotide sequence: TGCAGCGTTGATCGAGCGGGAGGGTACAATGAGCAGTTCTTC. This sequence encodes CSVDRAGGYNEQFF.

The chain combines TRBV27 with TRBJ1-5; D gene unclear. V gave up 8 bases and J gave up 4 bases, with 6 bases separating them. The CDR3 sequence is 11 residues long. Germline loops: CDR1 MNHEY, CDR2 SMNVEV (reference sequence). The CDR3 is CASGWNQPQHF. Here the CDR3 DNA reads TGTGCCAGCGGGTGGAATCAGCCCCAGCATTTT.

The V and J genes are TRBV20-1 and TRBJ2-7; 9 nucleotides agree with TRBD1. The CDR3 length is 14 residues. CDR1 and CDR2 from the germline V gene are DFQATT and SNEGSKA (reference sequence). J gave up 2 bases and V 3 bases, and 5 bases lay outside the gene matches. CDR3 nucleotide sequence: TGCAGTGCTAGGAAGACAGGGGGGACCTACGAGCAGTACTTC. Protein sequence: CSARKTGGTYEQYF.

The chain employs TRBV13 and TRBJ2-7; 9 nucleotides agree with TRBD2. V trimming: 3 bases; J trimming: 3 bases; junction bases outside the gene matches: 3. The CDR3 contains 14 residues. From germline, CDR1 is PRHDT and CDR2 FYEKMQ (reference sequence). The CDR3 reads CASSFASGVYEQYF. As DNA, the CDR3 is TGTGCCAGCAGCTTCGCTAGCGGGGTCTACGAGCAGTACTTC.

CDR3 protein: CASSGGGLAGGNEQFF. As DNA, the CDR3 is TGTGCCAGCAGTGGCGGGGGACTAGCGGGAGGCAATGAGCAGTTCTTC. The V gene is TRBV2, the J gene TRBJ2-1; 15 bases line up with TRBD2. Germline-derived CDR1 and CDR2 are SNHLY and FYNNEI. The CDR3 sequence is 16 residues long. Trimming cost V 4 bases and J 6 bases; bases outside gene matches: 4. The full variable domain, its missing parts supplied by reference TRBV2 and TRBJ2-1, is EPEVTQTPSHQVTQMGQEVILRCVPISNHLYFYWYRQILGQKVEFLVSFYNNEISEKSEIFDDQFSVERPDGSNFTLKIRSTKLEDSAMYFCASSGGGLAGGNEQFFGPGTRLTVL.